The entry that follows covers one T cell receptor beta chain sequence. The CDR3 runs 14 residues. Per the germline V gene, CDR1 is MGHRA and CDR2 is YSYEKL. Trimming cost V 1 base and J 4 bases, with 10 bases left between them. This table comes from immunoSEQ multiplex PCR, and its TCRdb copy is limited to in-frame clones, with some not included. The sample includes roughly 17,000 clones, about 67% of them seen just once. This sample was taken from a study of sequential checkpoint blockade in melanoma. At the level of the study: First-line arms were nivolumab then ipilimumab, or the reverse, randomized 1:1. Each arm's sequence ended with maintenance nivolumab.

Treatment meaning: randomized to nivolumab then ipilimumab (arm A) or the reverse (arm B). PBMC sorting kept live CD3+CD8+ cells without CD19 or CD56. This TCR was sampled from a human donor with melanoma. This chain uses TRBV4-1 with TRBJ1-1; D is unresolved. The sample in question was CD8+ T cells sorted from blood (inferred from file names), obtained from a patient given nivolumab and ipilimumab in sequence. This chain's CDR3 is CASSQVTGSTEAFF. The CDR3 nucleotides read TGCGCCAGCAGCCAAGTTACGGGGAGCACTGAAGCTTTCTTT.